The TCR beta chain described here comes from a study of Ad26.COV2.S vaccination and SARS-CoV-2 variants. Study-level information: Donor was assigned to the Ad26.COV2.S arm of trial COV1001. Once, or twice with 56 days between doses, Ad26.COV2.S was given intramuscularly. Study-level findings and limits: The TCR-based breadth and depth measures might underestimate overall T cell responses.

Profiling relied on immunoSEQ multiplex PCR, and the TCRdb table lists in-frame clones only, not all of them. Altogether roughly 680,000 clones are present, 70% to 90% being singletons, with the ten largest covering about 1.5%. Treatment meaning: around 19 received Ad26.COV2.S at low or high dose, single or two shots; roughly five received placebo; per-sample allocation not given. Sampling was done on day 63 after the first vaccine or placebo injection. Turning to this clone: Its target is unknown.

Material: peripheral blood, obtained in a trial of Ad26.COV2.S vaccine versus placebo. The TCR originated in a person aged 18-60 years who received the Ad26.COV2.S COVID-19 vaccine or a placebo.

The CDR3 loop is CASKLAGGRGDTQYF. The CDR3 DNA is TGTGCCAGTAAATTAGCGGGGGGGCGAGGAGATACGCAGTATTTT. This rearrangement joins TRBV19 to TRBJ2-3; TRBD2 matches at 11 bases. Germline V CDR1 and CDR2: LNHDA, SQIVND (reference sequence). The CDR3 spans 15 residues. J was trimmed by 5 bases and V by 7 bases; bases with no gene match: 8. Full variable domain (remainder filled in from reference TRBV19 and TRBJ2-3): DGGITQSPKYLFRKEGQNVTLSCEQNLNHDAMYWYRQDPGQGLRLIYYSQIVNDFQKGDIAEGYSVSREKKESFPLTVTSAQKNPTAFYLCASKLAGGRGDTQYFGPGTRLTVL.